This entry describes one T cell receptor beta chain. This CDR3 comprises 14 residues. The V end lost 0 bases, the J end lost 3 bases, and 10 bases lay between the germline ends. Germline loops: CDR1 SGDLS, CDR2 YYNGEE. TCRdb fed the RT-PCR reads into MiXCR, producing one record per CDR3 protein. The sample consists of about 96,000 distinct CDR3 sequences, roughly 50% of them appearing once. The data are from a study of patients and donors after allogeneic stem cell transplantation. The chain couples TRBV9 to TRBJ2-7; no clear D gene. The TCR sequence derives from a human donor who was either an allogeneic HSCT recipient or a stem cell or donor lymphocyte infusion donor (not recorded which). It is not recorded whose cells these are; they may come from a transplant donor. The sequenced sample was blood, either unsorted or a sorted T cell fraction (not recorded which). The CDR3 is CASSVANTDYEQYF. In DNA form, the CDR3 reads TGTGCCAGCAGCGTAGCTAATACAGACTACGAGCAGTACTTC.